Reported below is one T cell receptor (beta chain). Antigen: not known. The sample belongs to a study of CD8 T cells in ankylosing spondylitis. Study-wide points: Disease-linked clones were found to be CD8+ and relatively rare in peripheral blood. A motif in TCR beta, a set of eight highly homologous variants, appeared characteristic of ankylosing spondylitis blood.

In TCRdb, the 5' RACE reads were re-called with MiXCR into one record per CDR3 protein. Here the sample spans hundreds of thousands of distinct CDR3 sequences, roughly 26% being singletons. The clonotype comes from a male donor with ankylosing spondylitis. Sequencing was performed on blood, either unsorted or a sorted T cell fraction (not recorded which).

The DNA for the CDR3 is TGCGCCAGCAGCTTGGAAGCGGTGATACTTATCACTGAAGCTTTCTTT. Its translation is CASSLEAVILITEAFF. This rearrangement joins TRBV5-1 to TRBJ1-1; D uncertain. This CDR3 region has 16 residues. Germline V gene data show CDR1 as SGHRS and CDR2 as YFSETQ. Trimming stripped 0 bases from V and 4 bases from J, with 16 bases between. The complete variable domain, with remaining parts taken from reference TRBV5-1 and TRBJ1-1, reads KAGVTQTPRYLIKTRGQQVTLSCSPISGHRSVSWYQQTPGQGLQFLFEYFSETQRNKGNFPGRFSGRQFSNSRSEMNVSTLELGDSALYLCASSLEAVILITEAFFGQGTRLTVV.